This entry features one TCR beta chain sequence. Original processing notes: Estimates of nucleated cell counts were drawn from the amplification of reference gene primers. Assay: immunoSEQ multiplex PCR; the TCRdb copy retains only in-frame clones and omits some. The V and J calls and clone size come from that table; D and trimming were worked out from the DNA. The data contain roughly 100,000 clones, about three quarters of them singletons. The V and J ends lost 5 bases and 4 bases respectively, with 10 bases between them. CDR3 length: 12 residues. Per germline, CDR1 GTSNPN and CDR2 SVGIG (reference sequence). The source of the sample is a study of blood T cell repertoires in COVID-19.

The rearrangement uses TRBV30 and TRBJ2-3, with TRBD1 as a possible D gene (7 bases). Sequencing input: peripheral blood. This receptor was taken from an older man with acute or convalescent COVID-19. CDR3 loop: CAWGGGADTQYF. The CDR3, as DNA: TGTGCCTGGGGAGGGGGCGCAGATACGCAGTATTTT.